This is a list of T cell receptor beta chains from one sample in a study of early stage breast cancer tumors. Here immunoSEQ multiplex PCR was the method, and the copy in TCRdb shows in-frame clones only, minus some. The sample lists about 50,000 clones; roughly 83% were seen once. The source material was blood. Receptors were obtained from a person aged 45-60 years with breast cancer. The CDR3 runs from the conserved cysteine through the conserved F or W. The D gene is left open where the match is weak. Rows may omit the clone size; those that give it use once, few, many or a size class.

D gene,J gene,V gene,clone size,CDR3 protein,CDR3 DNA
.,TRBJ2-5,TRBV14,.,CASSQERVRAHGETQYF,TGTGCCAGCAGCCAAGAAAGGGTCAGGGCCCATGGGGAGACCCAGTACTTC
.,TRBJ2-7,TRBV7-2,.,CASSLAHYEQYF,TGTGCCAGCAGCTTAGCACACTACGAGCAGTACTTC
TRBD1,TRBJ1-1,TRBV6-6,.,CASNYPRGGEAFF,TGTGCCAGCAACTACCCCCGAGGGGGCGAAGCTTTCTTT
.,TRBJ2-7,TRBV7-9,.,CASSPGPSSTYF,TGTGCCAGCAGCCCCGGTCCCTCTTCGACGTACTTC
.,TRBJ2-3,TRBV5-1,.,CASSTGTSTDTQYF,TGCGCCAGCAGCACCGGGACTAGCACAGATACGCAGTATTTT
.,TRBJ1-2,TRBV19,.,CASSIGTLGQFYGYTF,TGTGCCAGTAGTATCGGGACATTAGGACAATTCTATGGCTACACCTTC
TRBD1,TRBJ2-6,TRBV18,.,CASSRTGPSGANVLTF,TGTGCCAGCTCTCGGACAGGGCCGTCTGGGGCCAACGTCCTGACTTTC
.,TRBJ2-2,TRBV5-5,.,CASSSNRDTGELFF,TGTGCCAGCAGCTCGAACAGGGACACCGGGGAGCTGTTTTTT
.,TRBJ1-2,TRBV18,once,CASSPAQSYGYTF,TGTGCCAGCTCACCTGCGCAGTCATATGGCTACACCTTC
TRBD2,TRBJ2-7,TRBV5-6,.,CAIPLRVLAVYEQYF,TGTGCCATTCCCCTAAGGGTCCTAGCGGTCTACGAGCAGTACTTC
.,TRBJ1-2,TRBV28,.,CASSQSGGPNYGYTF,TGTGCCAGCAGTCAATCAGGCGGTCCTAACTATGGCTACACCTTC
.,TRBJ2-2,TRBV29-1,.,CSVVGQNTGELFF,TGCAGCGTTGTGGGCCAGAACACCGGGGAGCTGTTTTTT
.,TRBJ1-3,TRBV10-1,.,CASSLGDTIYF,TGCGCCAGCAGCCTCGGAGACACCATATATTTT
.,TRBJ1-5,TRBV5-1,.,CASSLDGYSNQPQHF,TGCGCCAGCAGCTTGGACGGTTATAGCAATCAGCCCCAGCATTTT
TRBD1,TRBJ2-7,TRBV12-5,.,CASGLMTGGEQYF,TGTGCTAGTGGTTTGATGACAGGGGGCGAGCAGTACTTC
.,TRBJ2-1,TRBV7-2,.,CASTSLIAAHYNEQFF,TGTGCCAGCACCTCGCTCATAGCGGCACACTACAATGAGCAGTTCTTC
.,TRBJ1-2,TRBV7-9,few,CASSFSDEFPTHGYTF,TGTGCCAGCAGCTTTTCCGACGAGTTCCCAACCCATGGCTACACCTTC
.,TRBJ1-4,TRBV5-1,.,CASSSTSTNEKLFF,TGCGCCAGCAGTTCAACATCGACTAATGAAAAACTGTTTTTT
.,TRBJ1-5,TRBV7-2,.,CASSLGVGSGNQPQHF,TGTGCCAGCAGCTTAGGGGTAGGGTCGGGCAATCAGCCCCAGCATTTT
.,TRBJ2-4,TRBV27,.,CASSPDPATWRYF,TGTGCCAGCAGCCCTGACCCCGCCACTTGGAGGTACTTC
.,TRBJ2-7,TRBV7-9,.,CASSSTGTAEQYF,TGTGCCAGCAGCTCAACAGGGACCGCCGAGCAGTACTTC
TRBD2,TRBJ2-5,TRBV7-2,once,CASSRAGGGQETQYF,TGTGCCAGCAGCCGAGCGGGGGGAGGTCAAGAGACCCAGTACTTC
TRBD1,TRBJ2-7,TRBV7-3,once,CASSSGQTYEQYF,TGTGCCAGCAGCTCGGGACAGACCTACGAGCAGTACTTC
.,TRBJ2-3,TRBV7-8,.,CASSFVTDTQYF,TGTGCCAGCAGCTTTGTTACAGATACGCAGTATTTT
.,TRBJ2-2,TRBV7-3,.,CASSLTDTGELFF,TGTGCCAGCAGCTTAACCGACACCGGGGAGCTGTTTTTT
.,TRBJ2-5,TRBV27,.,CASARFGETQYF,TGTGCCAGCGCCCGGTTTGGGGAGACCCAGTACTTC
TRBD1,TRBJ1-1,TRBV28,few,CASSGGQSMNTEAFF,TGTGCCAGCAGTGGGGGACAGAGTATGAACACTGAAGCTTTCTTT
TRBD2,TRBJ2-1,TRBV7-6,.,CASSGGTSNEQFF,TGTGCCAGCAGCGGGGGGACTAGCAATGAGCAGTTCTTC
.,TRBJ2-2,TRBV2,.,CASSTRANTGELFF,TGTGCCAGCAGCACACGCGCGAACACCGGGGAGCTGTTTTTT
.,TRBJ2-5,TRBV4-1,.,CASSQDGGKTQYF,TGCGCCAGCAGCCAAGATGGGGGAAAGACCCAGTACTTC
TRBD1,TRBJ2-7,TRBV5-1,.,CASSSGRDRGSEQYF,TGCGCCAGCAGCTCGGGCCGGGACAGAGGCTCCGAGCAGTACTTC
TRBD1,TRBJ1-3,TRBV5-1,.,CASSPRTGAGSGNTIYF,TGCGCCAGCAGCCCGCGGACAGGTGCCGGCTCTGGAAACACCATATATTTT
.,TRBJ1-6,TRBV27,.,CASRAGSYNSPLHF,TGTGCCAGCAGGGCCGGCTCCTATAATTCACCCCTCCACTTT
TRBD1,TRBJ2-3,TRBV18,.,CASSPGTGLVTQYF,TGTGCCAGCTCACCTGGGACAGGCCTTGTTACGCAGTATTTT
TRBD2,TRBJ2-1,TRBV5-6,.,CASSVGGGSNEQFF,TGTGCCAGTAGCGTCGGGGGGGGGAGCAATGAGCAGTTCTTC
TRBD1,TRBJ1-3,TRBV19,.,CASTNPGGSGNTIYF,TGTGCCAGTACCAATCCAGGGGGCTCTGGAAACACCATATATTTT
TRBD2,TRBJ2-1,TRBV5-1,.,CASRAVGLAGGNEQFF,TGCGCCAGCAGGGCCGTGGGGCTAGCGGGGGGCAATGAGCAGTTCTTC
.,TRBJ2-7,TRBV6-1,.,CASSAPPLYEQYF,TGTGCCAGCAGTGCCCCTCCATTGTACGAGCAGTACTTC
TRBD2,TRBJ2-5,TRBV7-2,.,CASSTRLAARETQYF,TGTGCCAGCAGCACCAGACTAGCAGCCCGGGAGACCCAGTACTTC
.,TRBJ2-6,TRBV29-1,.,CSVEISGANVLTF,TGCAGCGTTGAGATCTCTGGGGCCAACGTCCTGACTTTC
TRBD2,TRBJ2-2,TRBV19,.,CASSIAPMGVAGADTGELFF,TGTGCCAGTAGTATAGCCCCAATGGGGGTAGCGGGAGCGGACACCGGGGAGCTGTTTTTT
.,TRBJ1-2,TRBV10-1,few,CASSEREGNTPRYGYTF,TGCGCCAGCAGTGAGAGGGAGGGCAATACCCCGAGGTATGGCTACACCTTC
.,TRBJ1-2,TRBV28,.,CASSFNSPYTF,TGTGCCAGCAGTTTCAACAGTCCGTACACCTTC
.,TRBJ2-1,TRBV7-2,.,CASSLDDRVLGSYNEQFF,TGTGCCAGCAGCTTAGATGACAGAGTCCTGGGCTCCTACAATGAGCAGTTCTTC
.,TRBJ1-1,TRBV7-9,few,CASSPSPLRNTEAFF,TGTGCCAGCAGCCCATCCCCCCTCAGGAACACTGAAGCTTTCTTT
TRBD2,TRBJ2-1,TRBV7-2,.,CASSTGLAGGPYNEQFF,TGTGCCAGCAGTACAGGACTAGCGGGAGGGCCCTACAATGAGCAGTTCTTC
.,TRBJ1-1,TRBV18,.,CASSGGRDTEAFF,TGTGCCAGCTCAGGGGGTAGGGACACTGAAGCTTTCTTT
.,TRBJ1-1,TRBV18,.,CASSPPWGTDTEAFF,TGTGCCAGCTCACCACCGTGGGGCACGGACACTGAAGCTTTCTTT
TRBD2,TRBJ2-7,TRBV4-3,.,CASSQERGGNYEQYF,TGCGCCAGCAGCCAAGAACGCGGGGGTAACTACGAGCAGTACTTC
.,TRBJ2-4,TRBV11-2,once,CASSSGTGTAKNIQYF,TGTGCCAGCAGCTCAGGAACCGGGACGGCTAAAAACATTCAGTACTTC
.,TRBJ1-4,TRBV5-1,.,CASSLTPENEKLFF,TGCGCCAGCAGCTTGACGCCAGAAAATGAAAAACTGTTTTTT